The source of this TCR beta chain is a study of CD8 T cells in Susac syndrome. This CDR3 contains 15 residues. V lost 8 bases and J lost 0, with 14 bases in between. CDR1 and CDR2 from the germline V gene are SEHNR and FQNEAQ (reference sequence). Random-hexamer reverse transcription was applied to about 0.45 to 1 ug RNA. TCRdb re-called the immunoSEQ multiplex PCR reads through MiXCR, storing one row per CDR3 protein. The sample lists some 110,000 distinct CDR3 sequences, 90% to 95% occurring once. V gene TRBV7-9 combines with J gene TRBJ1-5, with D unresolved. The sequencing input was CD8+ T cells from PBMCs. The clonotype originates from a human donor with Susac syndrome. In DNA form, the CDR3 reads TGTGCCAGCTCCCCTGGGAACTATAGCAATCAGCCCCAGCATTTT. As protein: CASSPGNYSNQPQHF.